This T cell receptor beta chain was identified in a study of cytomegalovirus exposure and HLA in healthy donors. The germline CDR1 and CDR2 sequences are SGHTA and FQGNSA. Germline trimming cut 3 bases from V and 16 bases from J; bases unmatched to any gene: 7. This CDR3 is built from 12 residues. With 60 Vbeta and 13 Jbeta primers, the PCR was carried out. TCRdb's copy holds only in-frame clones and misses some; the assay was immunoSEQ multiplex PCR. Of 200,000 or so clones in the sample, approximately 88% were seen once. Sequencing was carried out using PBMCs. V and J are TRBV7-2 and TRBJ2-1, with 9 bases that match TRBD1. The sequence derives from a boy between 10 and 17 years old in good health and CMV-seronegative. CDR3 loop: CASSLGGTGHFF. The CDR3, as DNA: TGTGCCAGCAGCTTGGGCGGGACAGGGCATTTCTTC.